This T cell receptor (beta chain) was identified in a study of metastatic and nonmetastatic thyroid tumors. CDR1 is MDHEN, CDR2 SYDVKM, per germline. The CDR3 extends over 13 amino acids. Study-wide results and caveats: Reported TCR beta diversity, measured in blood and tumor, was significantly higher for malignant thyroid tumors than for benign nodules.

Patients underwent thyroid surgery, and none had received any treatment before it. This clone was seen a few times. Its antigen remains unidentified. One end of the junction fails to match germline, which may point to a read error. TCRdb reprocessed the PCR reads using MiXCR. The data show under 55,000 clones, more than 15% seen once. This clonotype was sampled from a female donor with papillary thyroid cancer or a benign thyroid nodule (not recorded which). Some clones in this sample may be carry-over from other donors' samples. The V gene is TRBV28, the J gene TRBJ2-7; 7 nucleotides agree with TRBD1. The sample consisted of blood. The CDR3 is CVSSPGTVYEQYF. DNA for the CDR3: TGTGTCAGCAGTCCTGGGACAGTCTACGAGCAGTACTTC.